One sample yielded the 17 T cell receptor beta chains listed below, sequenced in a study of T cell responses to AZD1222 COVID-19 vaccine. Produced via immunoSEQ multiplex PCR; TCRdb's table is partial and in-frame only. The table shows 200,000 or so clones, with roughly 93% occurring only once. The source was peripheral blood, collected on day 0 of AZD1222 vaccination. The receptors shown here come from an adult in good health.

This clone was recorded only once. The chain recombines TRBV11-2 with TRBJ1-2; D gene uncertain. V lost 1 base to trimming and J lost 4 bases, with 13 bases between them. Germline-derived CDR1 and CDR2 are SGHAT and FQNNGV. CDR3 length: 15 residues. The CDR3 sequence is CASSLVADAGYGYTF. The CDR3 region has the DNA TGTGCCAGCAGCTTAGTGGCGGATGCGGGCTATGGCTACACCTTC.

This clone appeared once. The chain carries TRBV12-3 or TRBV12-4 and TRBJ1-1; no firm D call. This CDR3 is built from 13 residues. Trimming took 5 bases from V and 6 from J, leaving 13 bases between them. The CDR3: CASSRGPGAEAFF. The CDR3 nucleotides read TGTGCCAGCAGTCGAGGGCCGGGCGCTGAAGCTTTCTTT.

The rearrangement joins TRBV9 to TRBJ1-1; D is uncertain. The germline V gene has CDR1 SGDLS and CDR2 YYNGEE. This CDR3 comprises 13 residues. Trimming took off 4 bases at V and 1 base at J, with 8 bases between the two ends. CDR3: CASSSLGNTEAFF. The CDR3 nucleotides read TGTGCCAGCAGCTCTCTAGGGAACACTGAAGCTTTCTTT.

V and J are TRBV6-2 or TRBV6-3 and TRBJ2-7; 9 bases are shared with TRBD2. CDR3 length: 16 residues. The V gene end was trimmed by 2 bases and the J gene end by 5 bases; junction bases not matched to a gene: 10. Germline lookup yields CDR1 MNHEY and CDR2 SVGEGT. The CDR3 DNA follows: TGTGCCAGCAGTTACCCAACACTAGCGGGCGGCGACGAGCAGTACTTC. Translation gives CASSYPTLAGGDEQYF.

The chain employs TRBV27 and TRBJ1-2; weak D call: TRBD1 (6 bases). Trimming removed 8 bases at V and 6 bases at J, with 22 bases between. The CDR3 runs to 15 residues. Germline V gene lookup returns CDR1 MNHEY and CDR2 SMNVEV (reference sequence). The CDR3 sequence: CASAKITGFENGYTF. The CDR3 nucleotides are TGTGCCAGCGCCAAGATTACAGGGTTCGAGAATGGCTACACCTTC.

The CDR3 region has the DNA TGCAGTGCTAGTCATTTCTATGATCAGCCCCAGCATTTT. Its protein product is CSASHFYDQPQHF. This chain joins TRBV20-1 and TRBJ1-5; D call uncertain. Per the germline V gene, CDR1 is DFQATT and CDR2 is SNEGSKA (reference sequence). The CDR3 sequence is 13 residues long. The V end lost 3 bases, the J end lost 5 bases, and 11 bases lay between the germline ends.

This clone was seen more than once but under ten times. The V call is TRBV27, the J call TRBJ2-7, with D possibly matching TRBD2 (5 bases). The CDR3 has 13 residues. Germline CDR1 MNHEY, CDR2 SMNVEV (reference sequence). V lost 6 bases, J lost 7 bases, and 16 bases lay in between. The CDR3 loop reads CASRETGSWEQYF. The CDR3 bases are TGTGCCAGCAGAGAGACGGGATCTTGGGAGCAGTACTTC.

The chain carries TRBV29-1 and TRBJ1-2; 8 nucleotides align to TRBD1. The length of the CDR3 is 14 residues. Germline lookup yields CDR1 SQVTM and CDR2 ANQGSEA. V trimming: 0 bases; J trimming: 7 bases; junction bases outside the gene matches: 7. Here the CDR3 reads CSVEDWSRGPGYTF. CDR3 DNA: TGCAGCGTTGAAGATTGGAGCAGGGGGCCTGGCTACACCTTC.

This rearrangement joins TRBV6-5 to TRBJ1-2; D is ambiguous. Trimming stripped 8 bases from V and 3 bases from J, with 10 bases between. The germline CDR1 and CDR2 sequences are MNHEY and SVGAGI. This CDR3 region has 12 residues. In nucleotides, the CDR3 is TGTGCCAGCTCACAGAACGACTATGGCTACACCTTC. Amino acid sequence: CASSQNDYGYTF.

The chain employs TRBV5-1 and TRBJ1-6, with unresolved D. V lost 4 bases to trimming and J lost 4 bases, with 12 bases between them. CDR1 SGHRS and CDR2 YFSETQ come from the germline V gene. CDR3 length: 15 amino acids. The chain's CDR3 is CASSVQTGYNSPLHF. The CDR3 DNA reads TGCGCCAGCAGCGTCCAGACGGGGTATAATTCACCCCTCCACTTT.

Here the CDR3 DNA reads TGCGCCAGCAGCCAAGCCGAGCAGTACTTC. This translates into CASSQAEQYF. The chain joins TRBV4-1 to TRBJ2-7; D is unclear. This CDR3 comprises 10 residues. Germline loops: CDR1 MGHRA, CDR2 YSYEKL. Trimming took 1 base from V and 6 from J, leaving 1 base between them.

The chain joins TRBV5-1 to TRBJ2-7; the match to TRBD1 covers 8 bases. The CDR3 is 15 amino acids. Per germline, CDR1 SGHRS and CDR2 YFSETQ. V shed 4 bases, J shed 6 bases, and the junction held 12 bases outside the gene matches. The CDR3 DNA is TGCGCCAGCAGCCCAGTCCGGGACAGGCCGCTCGAGCAGTACTTC. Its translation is CASSPVRDRPLEQYF.

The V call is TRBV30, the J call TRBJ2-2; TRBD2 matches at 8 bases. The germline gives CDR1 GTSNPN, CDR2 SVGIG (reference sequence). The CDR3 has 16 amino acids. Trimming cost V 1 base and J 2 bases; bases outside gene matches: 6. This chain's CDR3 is CAWSGGVAGNTGELFF. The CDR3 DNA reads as TGTGCCTGGAGTGGGGGGGTAGCGGGAAACACCGGGGAGCTGTTTTTT. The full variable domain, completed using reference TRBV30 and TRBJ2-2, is SQTIHQWPATLVQPVGSPLSLECTVEGTSNPNLYWYRQAAGRGLQLLFYSVGIGQISSEVPQNLSASRPQDRQFILSSKKLLLSDSGFYLCAWSGGVAGNTGELFFGEGSRLTVL.

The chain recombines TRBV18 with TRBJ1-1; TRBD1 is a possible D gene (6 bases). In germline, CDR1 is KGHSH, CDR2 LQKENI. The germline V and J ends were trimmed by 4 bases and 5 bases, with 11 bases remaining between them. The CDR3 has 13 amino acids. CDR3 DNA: TGTGCCAGCTCACTGAGGGGGGGGACTGAAGCTTTCTTT. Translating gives CASSLRGGTEAFF.

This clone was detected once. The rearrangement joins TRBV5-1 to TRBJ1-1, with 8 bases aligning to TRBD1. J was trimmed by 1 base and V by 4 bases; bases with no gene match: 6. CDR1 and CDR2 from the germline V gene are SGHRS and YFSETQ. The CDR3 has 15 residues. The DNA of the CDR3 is TGCGCCAGCAGCATAGACAGGGGACAGAACACTGAAGCTTTCTTT. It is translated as CASSIDRGQNTEAFF.

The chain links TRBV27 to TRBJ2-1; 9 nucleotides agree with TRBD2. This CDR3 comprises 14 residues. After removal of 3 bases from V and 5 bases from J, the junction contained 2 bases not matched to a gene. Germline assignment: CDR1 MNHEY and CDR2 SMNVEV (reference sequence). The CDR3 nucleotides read TGTGCCAGCAGTTTCTCTAGCGGGAACAATGAGCAGTTCTTC. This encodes CASSFSSGNNEQFF.

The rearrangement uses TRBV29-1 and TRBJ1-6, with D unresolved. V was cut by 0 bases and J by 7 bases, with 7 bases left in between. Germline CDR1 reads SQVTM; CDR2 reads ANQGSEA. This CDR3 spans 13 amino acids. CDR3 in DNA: TGCAGCGTTGAAGAACAGCCGAATTCACCCCTCCACTTT. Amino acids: CSVEEQPNSPLHF.